This TCR beta chain was retrieved from a study of OX40 agonist ivuxolimab in advanced cancers. Overall study context: Every patient in dose escalation had hepatocellular carcinoma, melanoma, renal cell or head and neck cancer. The study reported partial responses in three patients: one hepatocellular carcinoma, two cutaneous melanoma.

Assay used: immunoSEQ multiplex PCR; TCRdb lists only in-frame clones, some missing. There are 70,000 or so clones in the sample; approximately 86% occur only once, and 2% to 2.5% lies in the top ten. Unmatched junction bases numbered 2, after V lost 1 base and J lost 6 bases. This CDR3 contains 15 residues. Germline V gene lookup returns CDR1 LNHNV and CDR2 YYDKDF (reference sequence). The gene calls are TRBV15 and TRBJ2-1; 11 positions agree with TRBD2. This TCR came from an adult with an advanced solid tumor such as melanoma, head and neck, liver or kidney cancer. The sample in question was CD4+ or CD8+ T cells sorted from blood, obtained in a trial of the OX40 agonist ivuxolimab. CDR3 nucleotide sequence: TGTGCCACCAGCAGAGTAGCGGGGGGGTTCAATGAGCAGTTCTTC. Translated, it gives CATSRVAGGFNEQFF.